These 9 T cell receptor beta chains share one sample of origin, sequenced in a study of T cell responses to AZD1222 COVID-19 vaccine. Libraries were prepared by immunoSEQ multiplex PCR; TCRdb keeps only in-frame clonotypes and omits some of them. The sample includes around 130,000 clones, 89% of them seen just once. This material consisted of peripheral blood, taken 28 days after the second AZD1222 dose. Source of these receptors: an adult who received the AZD1222 COVID-19 vaccine.

The chain has TRBV19 and TRBJ2-3; 8 nucleotides match TRBD2. Per germline, CDR1 LNHDA and CDR2 SQIVND (reference sequence). V was pared by 10 bases and J by 6 bases, with 12 bases of the junction left unmatched. The CDR3 contains 14 residues. CDR3 DNA: TGTGCCACCGCAACAGGCGGGAGGCCGGATACGCAGTATTTT. The encoded protein is CATATGGRPDTQYF.

This clone occurred a few times. The chain combines TRBV19 with TRBJ2-1; 8 nucleotides line up with TRBD1. The J segment lost 4 bases and the V segment lost 8 bases, leaving 7 bases of the junction unmatched. The CDR3 loop spans 14 amino acids. Germline V lookup: CDR1 LNHDA, CDR2 SQIVND (reference sequence). For the CDR3, the DNA is TGTGCCAGTTCCCGGGACAGGTATTACAATGAGCAGTTCTTC. Its translation: CASSRDRYYNEQFF.

This clone came up many times. The CDR3: CASRPGQGNEQYF. CDR3 sequence (DNA): TGCGCCAGCAGACCGGGACAGGGGAACGAGCAGTACTTC. The chain carries TRBV5-1 and TRBJ2-7, with TRBD1 matching 10 bases. With 5 bases clipped from V and 5 bases from J, the junction kept 4 bases outside the gene matches. The CDR3 has 13 amino acids. Germline V lookup: CDR1 SGHRS, CDR2 YFSETQ.

This rearrangement joins TRBV19 to TRBJ2-1; D gene unclear. The ends were cut back, 7 bases at V and 6 bases at J, with 16 bases in the middle. Per the germline V gene, CDR1 is LNHDA and CDR2 is SQIVND (reference sequence). The CDR3 totals 14 residues. The CDR3 loop is CASTSGGRSNEQFF. CDR3 coding DNA: TGTGCCAGTACCTCCGGTGGCAGGAGCAATGAGCAGTTCTTC.

In this sample, this clone turned up once. The chain carries TRBV4-2 and TRBJ1-2, with 7 bases aligning to TRBD1. The CDR3 has 16 residues. Germline CDR1 and CDR2: LGHNA and YNFKEQ. Trimming took 1 base from V and 4 from J; bases not matched to a gene: 9. CDR3 in DNA: TGTGCCAGCAGCCAAGTCTGGGACAGCCCCCGCTATGGCTACACCTTC. Translated, it gives CASSQVWDSPRYGYTF.

The V gene is TRBV10-1, the J gene TRBJ2-6; D is unclear. V was pared by 5 bases and J by 0 bases, with 2 bases between. The CDR3 sequence is 13 residues long. Germline loops: CDR1 WNHNN, CDR2 SYGVQD (reference sequence). CDR3 coding DNA: TGCGCCAGCAGTACCTCTGGGGCCAACGTCCTGACTTTC. This codes for CASSTSGANVLTF.

This chain links TRBV12-3 or TRBV12-4 with TRBJ2-7; 7 bases are shared with TRBD2. J lost 5 bases, V lost 6 bases, and 7 bases had no gene match. The CDR3 runs to 13 residues. The CDR3 is CASRLRGENEQYF. For the CDR3, the DNA is TGTGCCAGCAGGCTCCGGGGGGAGAACGAGCAGTACTTC.

The genes are TRBV2 and TRBJ1-2, with 7 bases identical to TRBD1. Trimming took 6 bases from V and 6 from J; bases not matched to a gene: 7. The V gene's germline CDR1 is SNHLY and CDR2 FYNNEI. The CDR3 has 13 amino acids. CDR3 amino acids: CASRAGTAHGYTF. CDR3 nucleotide sequence: TGTGCCAGCAGAGCCGGGACAGCCCATGGCTACACCTTC.

The V and J genes are TRBV6-5 and TRBJ2-2, with 11 bases that match TRBD2. Trimming cost V 4 bases and J 2 bases; bases outside gene matches: 3. The CDR3 has 16 residues. Germline values: CDR1 MNHEY, CDR2 SVGAGI. The chain's CDR3 is CASSLAGGINTGELFF. CDR3 nucleotides: TGTGCCAGCAGTTTAGCGGGGGGGATCAACACCGGGGAGCTGTTTTTT.